These 3 T cell receptor beta chains originate from one sample sequenced in a study of T cell responses to AZD1222 COVID-19 vaccine. Libraries were prepared by immunoSEQ multiplex PCR; TCRdb keeps only in-frame clonotypes and omits some of them. The sample shows approximately 140,000 clones, about 93% of them seen only once. This specimen consisted of peripheral blood, obtained on day 0 of AZD1222 vaccination. The receptors were sampled from an adult in good health.

The chain has TRBV19 and TRBJ1-5; 7 positions agree with TRBD1. CDR3 length: 16 amino acids. Germline V CDR1 and CDR2: LNHDA, SQIVND (reference sequence). The V segment lost 4 bases and the J segment 0 bases; nucleotides outside the gene matches: 6. CDR3 sequence: CASSTRGQYSNQPQHF. The CDR3 coding sequence is TGTGCCAGTAGTACCAGGGGACAGTATAGCAATCAGCCCCAGCATTTT.

This chain joins TRBV10-3 and TRBJ1-5; perhaps TRBD1 as D (5 bases). Between the trimmed V and J ends, which lost 3 bases and 8 bases, there was a span of 11 bases. Germline V gene lookup returns CDR1 ENHRY and CDR2 SYGVKD. CDR3 length: 13 residues. The CDR3 region has the DNA TGTGCCATCAGTGATAATGGGGGTGAGCCCCAGCATTTT. Translation: CAISDNGGEPQHF.

The genes are TRBV27 and TRBJ2-7; D might be TRBD2 (5 bases). Looked up from germline, CDR1 is MNHEY and CDR2 is SMNVEV (reference sequence). Trimming removed 8 bases from V and 0 bases from J, with 14 bases in between. The CDR3 sequence is 14 residues long. The CDR3 here is CASQRGWNSYEQYF. As DNA, the CDR3 is TGTGCCAGCCAAAGAGGGTGGAACTCCTACGAGCAGTACTTC.